A selection of T cell receptor beta chains follows, all from one sample in a study of cytomegalovirus exposure and HLA in healthy donors. Generated by immunoSEQ multiplex PCR, the TCRdb table keeps only in-frame clones and is missing some. This sample contains just over 150,000 clones. The sequenced sample was PBMCs. These TCRs come from a man aged 25-40 years in good health and CMV-seronegative. CDR3s include the opening cysteine and the closing phenylalanine or tryptophan. D genes are given only for firm matches.

CDR3aa: CASSPRQIPRDGYTF
v_gene: TRBV14
j_gene: TRBJ1-2
d_gene: NA

CDR3aa: CASSEGGVTYEQYF
v_gene: TRBV6-1
j_gene: NA
d_gene: NA

CDR3aa: CATSRDRGPDTQYF
v_gene: TRBV15
j_gene: TRBJ2-3
d_gene: TRBD1

CDR3aa: CASSLEEIFEQFF
v_gene: TRBV7-2
j_gene: TRBJ2-1
d_gene: NA

CDR3aa: CASSNREGQGDTEAFF
v_gene: TRBV7-2
j_gene: TRBJ1-1
d_gene: TRBD1

CDR3aa: CSVAQGALGTEAFF
v_gene: TRBV29-1
j_gene: TRBJ1-1
d_gene: TRBD1

CDR3aa: CASSLQGWPEAFF
v_gene: TRBV6-5
j_gene: TRBJ1-1
d_gene: NA

CDR3aa: CASSLWGQGWVFF
v_gene: TRBV28
j_gene: TRBJ1-4
d_gene: TRBD1

CDR3aa: CASSVSGTGGELFF
v_gene: TRBV25-1
j_gene: TRBJ2-2
d_gene: NA

CDR3aa: CASSLFLGLGGEKLFF
v_gene: TRBV7-2
j_gene: TRBJ1-4
d_gene: NA

CDR3aa: CASKRHTGELFF
v_gene: TRBV28
j_gene: TRBJ2-2
d_gene: NA

CDR3aa: CASSRDRAGAFF
v_gene: TRBV25-1
j_gene: TRBJ1-1
d_gene: TRBD1

CDR3aa: CASSPPAGRSTDTQYF
v_gene: TRBV7-9
j_gene: TRBJ2-3
d_gene: NA

CDR3aa: CASPTFSPSLTF
v_gene: TRBV10-1
j_gene: TRBJ1-2
d_gene: NA

CDR3aa: CASSERVLAGASYNEQFF
v_gene: TRBV10-1
j_gene: TRBJ2-1
d_gene: TRBD2

CDR3aa: CASSRVGRTDTQYF
v_gene: TRBV14
j_gene: TRBJ2-3
d_gene: NA

CDR3aa: CASSVSGTTNEQFF
v_gene: TRBV7-9
j_gene: TRBJ2-1
d_gene: TRBD2

CDR3aa: CASSVLGGADEQYF
v_gene: TRBV19
j_gene: TRBJ2-7
d_gene: NA

CDR3aa: CASSSGTGPYGYTF
v_gene: TRBV5-6
j_gene: TRBJ1-2
d_gene: TRBD1

CDR3aa: CASSNRGGDTEAFF
v_gene: TRBV2
j_gene: TRBJ1-1
d_gene: NA

CDR3aa: CASSYGAGGYYEQYF
v_gene: TRBV11-2
j_gene: TRBJ2-7
d_gene: TRBD1

CDR3aa: CASSVGQGGSGQPQHF
v_gene: TRBV5-1
j_gene: TRBJ1-5
d_gene: TRBD1

CDR3aa: CASSLPGGNQPQHF
v_gene: TRBV28
j_gene: TRBJ1-5
d_gene: NA

CDR3aa: CASSPVGGRGAGELFF
v_gene: TRBV7-8
j_gene: TRBJ2-2
d_gene: TRBD2

CDR3aa: CASSLAVGQGWGEQFF
v_gene: TRBV5-1
j_gene: TRBJ2-1
d_gene: TRBD1

CDR3aa: CASSLAGYTGELFF
v_gene: TRBV6-6
j_gene: TRBJ2-2
d_gene: TRBD2

CDR3aa: CASSLLQTHYGYTF
v_gene: TRBV7-2
j_gene: TRBJ1-2
d_gene: NA

CDR3aa: CASNKGGGRAIITGELFF
v_gene: TRBV2
j_gene: TRBJ2-2
d_gene: TRBD2

CDR3aa: CASSPLGAKNIQYF
v_gene: TRBV5-1
j_gene: TRBJ2-4
d_gene: NA

CDR3aa: CASSLGTGGGETQYF
v_gene: TRBV5-1
j_gene: TRBJ2-5
d_gene: NA

CDR3aa: CASSLGQGSSYEQYF
v_gene: TRBV7-8
j_gene: TRBJ2-7
d_gene: NA

CDR3aa: CASTQGRDTEAFF
v_gene: TRBV19
j_gene: TRBJ1-1
d_gene: TRBD1

CDR3aa: CASSQEFRGDPSYNEQFF
v_gene: TRBV4-1
j_gene: TRBJ2-1
d_gene: NA

CDR3aa: CASSLEGLAGGVGREQYF
v_gene: TRBV7-2
j_gene: TRBJ2-7
d_gene: TRBD2

CDR3aa: CASSHPGEAVNGYTF
v_gene: TRBV5-1
j_gene: TRBJ1-2
d_gene: NA

CDR3aa: CAWSVGARGYTF
v_gene: TRBV30
j_gene: TRBJ1-2
d_gene: NA

CDR3aa: CASSDRSRTWPQHF
v_gene: TRBV19
j_gene: TRBJ1-5
d_gene: NA

CDR3aa: CASSTPSGLTEAFF
v_gene: TRBV7-2
j_gene: TRBJ1-1
d_gene: NA

CDR3aa: CASSQSPGQGNQPQHF
v_gene: TRBV4-3
j_gene: TRBJ1-5
d_gene: TRBD1

CDR3aa: CASSRTTQGAGEQYF
v_gene: TRBV4-3
j_gene: TRBJ2-7
d_gene: TRBD1

CDR3aa: CASSLGLADYEQYF
v_gene: TRBV11-1
j_gene: TRBJ2-7
d_gene: NA

CDR3aa: CASSLAVGDFSPPYEQYF
v_gene: TRBV7-6
j_gene: TRBJ2-7
d_gene: NA

CDR3aa: CASSVLGRSGNEQFF
v_gene: TRBV5-1
j_gene: TRBJ2-1
d_gene: NA

CDR3aa: CASGLRQGIGETQYF
v_gene: TRBV12-5
j_gene: TRBJ2-5
d_gene: NA

CDR3aa: CSVYTGGFWDGYTF
v_gene: TRBV29-1
j_gene: TRBJ1-2
d_gene: TRBD1

CDR3aa: CASRGQQSRGGAFF
v_gene: TRBV6-5
j_gene: TRBJ1-1
d_gene: NA

CDR3aa: CASSAGTANYGYTF
v_gene: TRBV19
j_gene: TRBJ1-2
d_gene: TRBD1

CDR3aa: CASSWGQMQETQYF
v_gene: TRBV18
j_gene: TRBJ2-5
d_gene: TRBD1

CDR3aa: CASSLRQGAENEKLFF
v_gene: TRBV11-2
j_gene: TRBJ1-4
d_gene: TRBD1

CDR3aa: CASSFSTGQNYEQYF
v_gene: TRBV5-4
j_gene: TRBJ2-7
d_gene: NA

CDR3aa: CASSLDRPNTGELFF
v_gene: TRBV11-2
j_gene: TRBJ2-2
d_gene: NA

CDR3aa: CASSQSGGLAGKLYF
v_gene: TRBV14
j_gene: TRBJ2-5
d_gene: TRBD2

CDR3aa: CASSLDRSSTDTQYF
v_gene: TRBV19
j_gene: TRBJ2-3
d_gene: NA

CDR3aa: CASSPYRKETQYF
v_gene: TRBV5-6
j_gene: TRBJ2-5
d_gene: NA